This T cell receptor beta chain appears in the sequencing data of a study of shared clonotypes between healthy human individuals. General study results and limits: Naive subsets typically showed greater estimated richness than memory subsets.

About this clone itself: Antigen specificity is unknown.

TCRdb keeps only in-frame clones here, not all; method: immunoSEQ multiplex PCR. The profile shows over a million clones, approximately 97% of them singletons. The CDR3 is 16 amino acids. Deletions cut 0 bases from V and 3 bases from J, with 13 bases between. Germline-derived CDR1 and CDR2 are SGHTS and YDEGEE. This TCR was recovered from a man aged 25-45 years in good health. The genes are TRBV5-8 and TRBJ2-4; D is possibly TRBD2 (7 bases). Sequenced sample: naive CD4+ T cells sorted from blood. Indicated subset: CD45RA+ positively selected. The CDR3 coding sequence is TGTGCCAGCAGCTTGGATGGGGAGGGGGGCAAAAACATTCAGTACTTC. Translated, it gives CASSLDGEGGKNIQYF.